The following is a T cell receptor beta chain sequence with its context. Sequencing was performed with immunoSEQ multiplex PCR; in TCRdb, only in-frame clones are kept and a portion is missing. The sample consists of about 92,000 clones, 83% of them appearing once. Time point reported: baseline, week 1 (first vaccination visit). Indicated treatment: pre-vaccination baseline after standard-of-care therapy. These data come from a study of a mutant IDH1 vaccine in newly diagnosed glioma. Germline V lookup: CDR1 SGHTA, CDR2 FQGNSA. The CDR3 is made up of 14 amino acids. After removal of 0 bases from V and 10 bases from J, the junction contained 2 bases not matched to a gene.

The sequencing here drew on PBMCs, taken from a glioma patient treated with radiotherapy, temozolomide or both. The receptor was derived from a woman aged 50 to 60 with glioma. The chain is built from TRBV7-2 and TRBJ2-1; 11 nucleotides line up with TRBD2. The CDR3 reads CASSLAASGGEQFF. The CDR3 region has the DNA TGTGCCAGCAGCTTAGCGGCTAGCGGGGGGGAGCAGTTCTTC.